A selection of T cell receptor beta chains follows, all from one sample in a study of response to subunit inactivated influenza vaccine. TCRdb used MiXCR to reprocess the RT-PCR reads, holding one entry per CDR3 protein. The sample contains about 500,000 distinct CDR3 sequences, roughly 7.9% of which appear only once. The sample consisted of PBMCs from blood, taken around 25 months after vaccination. These receptors were collected from a man between 50 and 70 years old who received an inactivated influenza vaccine. Each CDR3 is given with its conserved first and last residue. Each record gives: J gene, D gene, V gene, clone size, CDR3 protein, CDR3 DNA. The D gene is left open where the match is weak. Clone size is shown for a subset of rows, as once, few, many or a class of expanded clone.

>TRBJ1-2|TRBD1|TRBV11-2|many
CASSSATGINYGYTF
TGTGCCAGCAGCTCCGCGACAGGGATAAACTATGGCTACACCTTC
>TRBJ2-7|TRBD1|TRBV3-1|many
CASSQAGTGGRKTYEQYF
TGTGCCAGCAGCCAAGCCGGGACAGGGGGCAGGAAGACCTACGAGCAGTACTTC
>TRBJ1-2|NA|TRBV6-5|many
CASSYGAANYGYTF
TGTGCCAGCAGTTACGGGGCAGCTAACTATGGCTACACCTTC
>TRBJ2-1|NA|TRBV12-3/TRBV12-4|NA
CASSSGDNEQLF
TGTGCCAGCAGCTCCGGGGACAATGAGCAGCTCTTC
>TRBJ2-1|NA|TRBV12-3/TRBV12-4|NA
CASSHSNSYNEQFF
TGTGCCAGCAGTCACAGTAACTCCTACAATGAGCAGTTCTTC
>TRBJ2-5|TRBD2|TRBV20-1|few
CSARPLAGGFETQYF
TGCAGTGCTAGACCATTAGCGGGAGGGTTCGAGACCCAGTACTTC
>TRBJ2-1|TRBD1|TRBV24-1|NA
CATSDPDRSTPSYNEQFF
TGTGCCACCAGTGACCCGGACAGGTCAACTCCTTCCTACAATGAGCAGTTCTTC
>TRBJ2-1|NA|TRBV6-1|few
CASTPVSNEQFF
TGTGCCAGCACCCCCGTCAGTAATGAGCAGTTCTTC
>TRBJ1-5|NA|TRBV6-2/TRBV6-3|few
CAGSSGWEGQPQHF
TGTGCCGGAAGCAGTGGATGGGAAGGTCAGCCCCAGCATTTT
>TRBJ2-3|NA|TRBV4-2|many
CASKGYADTQYF
TGTGCCAGCAAAGGATACGCAGATACGCAGTATTTT
>TRBJ2-2|TRBD2|TRBV12-3/TRBV12-4|few
CATIAGGLGGELFF
TGTGCCACCATAGCGGGGGGTCTGGGCGGGGAGCTGTTTTTT